The rows below give T cell receptor beta chains drawn from one sample of a study of shared clonotypes between healthy human individuals. Repertoires were generated with immunoSEQ multiplex PCR, while TCRdb's copy carries only in-frame clones and drops some. The sample comprises around 1.1 million clones, around 82% of which are singletons, and roughly 0.65% rests with the top ten. Sequenced material: memory CD4+ T cells from PBMCs. The receptors here all came from a man aged 18-30 years in good health. Some clones in this sample may be carry-over from other donors' samples. CDR3s include the opening cysteine and the closing phenylalanine or tryptophan. Fields, in order: V gene, clone size, D gene, J gene, CDR3 DNA, CDR3 protein. D genes are given only for firm matches. Expanded clones are given a class, and other clones once, few, many or no size at all.

V: TRBV2
size: few
D: TRBD1
J: TRBJ1-5
DNA: TGTGCCGGCAGGGGGGAGTCAGGGCAGCCCCAGCATTTT
CDR3: CAGRGESGQPQHF

V: TRBV25-1
size: -
D: TRBD2
J: TRBJ2-3
DNA: TGTGCCAGCAGTGAATTTCTAGCGGGCCCCACAGATACGCAGTATTTT
CDR3: CASSEFLAGPTDTQYF

V: TRBV2
size: -
D: TRBD1
J: TRBJ2-2
DNA: TGTGCCAGCAGTGGGACAGGGGAGGCCGGGGAGCTGTTTTTT
CDR3: CASSGTGEAGELFF

V: TRBV4-3
size: -
D: TRBD2
J: TRBJ2-7
DNA: TGCGCCAGCAGCCAAGCAATCGCGCTAGCGGGAGAAGTGGTAAGCTACGAGCAGTACTTC
CDR3: CASSQAIALAGEVVSYEQYF

V: TRBV7-8
size: -
D: TRBD1
J: TRBJ1-2
DNA: TGTGCCAGCAGCTTGGGAGGGACAGGGACTAACTATGGCTACACCTTC
CDR3: CASSLGGTGTNYGYTF

V: TRBV6-4
size: few
D: -
J: TRBJ1-1
DNA: TGTGCCAGCAGTGCGGCGATCCCGGGACACCTGAACACTGAAGCTTTCTTT
CDR3: CASSAAIPGHLNTEAFF

V: TRBV4-1
size: -
D: TRBD1
J: TRBJ1-2
DNA: TGCGCCAGCAGCCCCGGGACAGGGCCTTGGGGCTACACCTTC
CDR3: CASSPGTGPWGYTF

V: TRBV14
size: -
D: -
J: TRBJ2-3
DNA: TGTGCCAGCAGCCCCCGGACGGACCCTATGGATACGCAGTATTTT
CDR3: CASSPRTDPMDTQYF

V: TRBV28
size: once
D: -
J: TRBJ1-1
DNA: TGTGCCAGCAGCCCAAATGGTGGCAGGGTAGCTTTCTTT
CDR3: CASSPNGGRVAFF

V: TRBV19
size: once
D: -
J: TRBJ1-4
DNA: TGTGCCAGTAGTATAGTGGGCCAGGGTTTGGAAAAACTGTTTTTT
CDR3: CASSIVGQGLEKLFF

V: TRBV29-1
size: few
D: -
J: TRBJ2-7
DNA: TGCAGCGCCCAGGGGTGCGAGCAGTACTTC
CDR3: CSAQGCEQYF

V: TRBV6-5
size: -
D: -
J: TRBJ2-2
DNA: TGTGCCAGCAGTTATTGGGGAACTACCGGGGAGCTGTTTTTT
CDR3: CASSYWGTTGELFF

V: TRBV5-1
size: -
D: -
J: TRBJ2-2
DNA: TGCGCCAGCAGACAGCAGTCGAACACCGGGGAGCTGTTTTTT
CDR3: CASRQQSNTGELFF

V: TRBV7-2
size: -
D: -
J: TRBJ1-3
DNA: TGTGCCAGCAGCTTAGTTAGTTGGTCAGCTCAAGGAAACACCATATATTTT
CDR3: CASSLVSWSAQGNTIYF

V: TRBV27
size: -
D: TRBD1
J: TRBJ1-1
DNA: TGTGCCAGCAGTGACAGGGGCGCCATGAACACTGAAGCTTTCTTT
CDR3: CASSDRGAMNTEAFF

V: TRBV14
size: -
D: TRBD1
J: TRBJ1-1
DNA: TGTGCCAGCAGTCATTTCACGGGGACAGGCGGCACTGAAGCTTTCTTT
CDR3: CASSHFTGTGGTEAFF

V: TRBV27
size: -
D: TRBD2
J: TRBJ2-7
DNA: TGTGCCAGCAGTTTAATCGCTAGCGGGGCCTCCTACGAGCAGTACTTC
CDR3: CASSLIASGASYEQYF

V: TRBV28
size: -
D: TRBD1
J: TRBJ1-2
DNA: TGTGCCAGCAGTCCGGACAGGGGCACAGGGGGAGGCTACACCTTC
CDR3: CASSPDRGTGGGYTF

V: TRBV5-5
size: -
D: TRBD2
J: TRBJ2-7
DNA: TGTGCCAGCAGTCCGGGACTAGCCGGGTACGAGCAGTACTTC
CDR3: CASSPGLAGYEQYF

V: TRBV9
size: -
D: TRBD2
J: TRBJ2-5
DNA: TGTGCCAGCAGCCCCAGCGGGAGGGCCCAAGAGACCCAGTACTTC
CDR3: CASSPSGRAQETQYF

V: TRBV4-1
size: few
D: -
J: TRBJ2-3
DNA: TGCGCCAGCAGCCAAGGATGGTCCACAGATACGCAGTATTTT
CDR3: CASSQGWSTDTQYF

V: TRBV7-3
size: -
D: TRBD2
J: TRBJ2-2
DNA: TGTGCCAGCAGCTTACTAGCGGGGGGCGGCACCGGGGAGCTGTTTTTT
CDR3: CASSLLAGGGTGELFF

V: TRBV19
size: few
D: -
J: TRBJ2-1
DNA: TGTGCCAGTACCCCGGGACCAGCTAACAATGAGCAGTTCTTC
CDR3: CASTPGPANNEQFF

V: TRBV10-3
size: few
D: TRBD2
J: TRBJ2-3
DNA: TGTGCCATCAGAGGGAGGGCCGCAGATACGCAGTATTTT
CDR3: CAIRGRAADTQYF

V: TRBV6-1
size: -
D: TRBD1
J: TRBJ1-2
DNA: TGTGCCAGCAGTTTTCCAGGGGGCTATGGCTACACCTTC
CDR3: CASSFPGGYGYTF

V: TRBV5-4
size: once
D: -
J: TRBJ1-1
DNA: TGTGCCAGCAGCTGGGGGCGCGAGACTGAAGCTTTCTTT
CDR3: CASSWGRETEAFF

V: TRBV10-3
size: -
D: -
J: TRBJ2-3
DNA: TGTGCCATCAGAGGCACCCGATCGGGGAGATCAGATACGCAGTATTTT
CDR3: CAIRGTRSGRSDTQYF